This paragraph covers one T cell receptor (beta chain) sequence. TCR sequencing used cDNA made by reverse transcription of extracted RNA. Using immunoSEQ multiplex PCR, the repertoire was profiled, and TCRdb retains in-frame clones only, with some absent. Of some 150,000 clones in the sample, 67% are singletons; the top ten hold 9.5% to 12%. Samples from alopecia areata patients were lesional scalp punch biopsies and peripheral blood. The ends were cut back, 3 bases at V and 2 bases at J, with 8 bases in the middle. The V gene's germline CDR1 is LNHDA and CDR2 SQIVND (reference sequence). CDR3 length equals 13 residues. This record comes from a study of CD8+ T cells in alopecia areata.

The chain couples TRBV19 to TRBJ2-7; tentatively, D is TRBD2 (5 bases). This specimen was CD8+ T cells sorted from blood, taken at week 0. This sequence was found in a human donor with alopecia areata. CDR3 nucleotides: TGTGCCAGTAGTATCGGGGAGCCCTACGAGCAGTACTTC. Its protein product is CASSIGEPYEQYF.